Listed here is a single TCR beta chain. CDR1 and CDR2 from the germline V gene are MNHEY and SVGEGT. The CDR3 is made up of 16 amino acids. V dropped 5 bases and J dropped 4; count of bases not matched to a gene: 8. This sample was included in a study of blood T cell repertoires in COVID-19. Authors' analysis steps: Reference gene primer amplification in the assay estimated nucleated cell counts. Using immunoSEQ multiplex PCR, the repertoire was profiled, and TCRdb retains in-frame clones only, with some absent. V, J and clone size were drawn from that table, and D and trimming were deduced from the DNA. In the table there are 150,000 to 180,000 clones, under 95% of which are singletons.

This chain connects TRBV6-2 or TRBV6-3 to TRBJ2-2, with TRBD1 matching over 9 bases. Sequenced: peripheral blood. The source of this sequence is a man between 45 and 60 years old with acute or convalescent COVID-19. For the CDR3, the DNA is TGTGCCAGCAGTAACATCCGGGACAGGGTCACCGGGGAGCTGTTTTTT. It is translated as CASSNIRDRVTGELFF.